This T cell receptor beta chain was sequenced in a study of blood T cell repertoires in COVID-19. The CDR3 is made up of 16 amino acids. Germline assignment: CDR1 SGHNT and CDR2 YENEEA. Trimming took 5 bases from V and 0 from J; bases not matched to a gene: 8. Per the authors' pipeline: Reference gene primer amplification yielded estimated nucleated cell counts. Some clones are missing from TCRdb's copy, which holds only in-frame ones; the method was immunoSEQ multiplex PCR. V and J calls and clone size are copied from that table; D and trimming were computed from the DNA. The table has 100,000 to 150,000 clones, 78% seen once.

The sample taken for sequencing was peripheral blood. The rearrangement links TRBV11-3 to TRBJ1-1, with 8 bases aligning to TRBD1. The TCR sequence derives from a man aged 65 to 85 with acute or convalescent COVID-19. The CDR3 is CASSPGQGMVNTEAFF. CDR3 nucleotides: TGTGCCAGCAGCCCCGGACAGGGTATGGTGAACACTGAAGCTTTCTTT.